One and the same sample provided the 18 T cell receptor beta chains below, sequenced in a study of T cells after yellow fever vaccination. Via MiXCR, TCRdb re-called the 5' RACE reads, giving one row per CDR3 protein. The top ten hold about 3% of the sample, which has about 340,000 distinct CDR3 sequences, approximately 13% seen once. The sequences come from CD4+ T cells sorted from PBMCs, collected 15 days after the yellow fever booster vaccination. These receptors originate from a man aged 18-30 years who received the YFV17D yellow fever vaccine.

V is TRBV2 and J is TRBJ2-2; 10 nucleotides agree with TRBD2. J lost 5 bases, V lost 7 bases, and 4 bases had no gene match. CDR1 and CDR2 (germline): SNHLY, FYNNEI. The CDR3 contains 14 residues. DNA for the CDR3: TGTGCCAGCACTCTAGCGGGGGAAACCGGGGAGCTGTTTTTT. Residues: CASTLAGETGELFF.

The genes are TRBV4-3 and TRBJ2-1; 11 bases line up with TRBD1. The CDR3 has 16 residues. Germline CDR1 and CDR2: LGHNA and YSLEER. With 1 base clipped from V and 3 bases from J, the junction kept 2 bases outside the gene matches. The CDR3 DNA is TGCGCCAGCAGCCAAGGGGGGACAGGGGGCTACAATGAGCAGTTCTTC. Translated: CASSQGGTGGYNEQFF.

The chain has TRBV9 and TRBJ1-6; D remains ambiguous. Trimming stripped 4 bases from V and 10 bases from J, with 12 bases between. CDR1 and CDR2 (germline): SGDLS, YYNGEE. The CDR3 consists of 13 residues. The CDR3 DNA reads TGTGCCAGCAGCCCCTCCTTCGAGTCACCCCTCCACTTT. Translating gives CASSPSFESPLHF.

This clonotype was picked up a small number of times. The CDR3 nucleotides read TGCAGTGCTAGAGTGGCGACTAGCGGGGGATATACGCAGTATTTT. Amino acids: CSARVATSGGYTQYF. The rearrangement joins TRBV20-1 to TRBJ2-3; 12 bases line up with TRBD2. CDR3 length: 15 amino acids. The germline CDR1 and CDR2 sequences are DFQATT and SNEGSKA (reference sequence). J lost 7 bases, V lost 1 base, and 6 bases had no gene match.

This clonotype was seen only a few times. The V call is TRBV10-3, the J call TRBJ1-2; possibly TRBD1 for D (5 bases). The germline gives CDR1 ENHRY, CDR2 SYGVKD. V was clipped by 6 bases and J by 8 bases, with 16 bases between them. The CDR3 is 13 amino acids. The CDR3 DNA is TGTGCCATCAGCCAAGGGACCTTTGGGGGCTACACCTTC. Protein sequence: CAISQGTFGGYTF.

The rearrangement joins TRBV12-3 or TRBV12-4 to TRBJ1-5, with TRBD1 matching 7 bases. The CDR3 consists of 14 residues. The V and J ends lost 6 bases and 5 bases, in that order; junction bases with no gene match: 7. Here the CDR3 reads CASRSDRRDQPQHF. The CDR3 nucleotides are TGTGCCAGCAGGTCGGACAGGAGGGATCAGCCCCAGCATTTT.

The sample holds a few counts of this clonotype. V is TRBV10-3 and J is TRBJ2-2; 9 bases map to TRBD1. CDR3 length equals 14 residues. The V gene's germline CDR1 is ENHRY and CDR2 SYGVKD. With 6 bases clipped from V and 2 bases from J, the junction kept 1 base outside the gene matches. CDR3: CAIRGQGNTGELFF. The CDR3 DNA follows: TGTGCCATCAGGGGACAGGGCAACACCGGGGAGCTGTTTTTT.

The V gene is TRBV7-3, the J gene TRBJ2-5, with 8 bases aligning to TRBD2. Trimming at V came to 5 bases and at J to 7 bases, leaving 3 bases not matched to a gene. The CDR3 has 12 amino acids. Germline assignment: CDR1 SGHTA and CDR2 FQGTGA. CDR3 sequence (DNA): TGTGCCAGCAGCCCGGGGGGGGTGACCCAGTACTTC. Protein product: CASSPGGVTQYF.

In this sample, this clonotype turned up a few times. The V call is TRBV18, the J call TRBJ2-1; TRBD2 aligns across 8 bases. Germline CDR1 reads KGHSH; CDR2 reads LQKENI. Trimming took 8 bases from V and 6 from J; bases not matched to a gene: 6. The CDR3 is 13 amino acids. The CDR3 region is CASGLAGPNEQFF. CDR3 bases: TGTGCCAGCGGACTAGCTGGGCCCAATGAGCAGTTCTTC.

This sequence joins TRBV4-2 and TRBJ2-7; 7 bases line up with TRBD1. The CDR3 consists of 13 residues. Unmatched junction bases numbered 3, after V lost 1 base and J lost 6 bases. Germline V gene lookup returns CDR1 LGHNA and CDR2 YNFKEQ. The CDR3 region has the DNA TGTGCCAGCAGCCAAGTCGACAGGGCCGAGCAGTACTTC. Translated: CASSQVDRAEQYF.

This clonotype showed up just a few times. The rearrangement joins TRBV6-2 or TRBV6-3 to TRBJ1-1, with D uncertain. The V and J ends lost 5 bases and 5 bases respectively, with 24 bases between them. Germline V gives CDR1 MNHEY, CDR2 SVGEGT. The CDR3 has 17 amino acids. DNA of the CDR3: TGTGCCAGCAGTCGACAACCATATACGAGGAGGAAAACTGAAGCTTTCTTT. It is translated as CASSRQPYTRRKTEAFF.

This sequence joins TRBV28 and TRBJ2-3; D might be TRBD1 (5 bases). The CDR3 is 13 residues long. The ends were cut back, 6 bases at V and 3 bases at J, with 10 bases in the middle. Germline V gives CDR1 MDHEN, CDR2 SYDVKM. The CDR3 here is CASRQTATDTQYF. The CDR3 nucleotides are TGTGCCAGCAGACAGACAGCAACAGATACGCAGTATTTT.

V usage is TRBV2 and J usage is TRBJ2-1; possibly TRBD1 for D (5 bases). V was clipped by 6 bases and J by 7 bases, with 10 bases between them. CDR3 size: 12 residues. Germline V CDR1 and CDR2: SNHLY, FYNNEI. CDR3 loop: CASSKGANEQFF. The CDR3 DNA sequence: TGTGCCAGCAGCAAAGGGGCGAATGAGCAGTTCTTC.

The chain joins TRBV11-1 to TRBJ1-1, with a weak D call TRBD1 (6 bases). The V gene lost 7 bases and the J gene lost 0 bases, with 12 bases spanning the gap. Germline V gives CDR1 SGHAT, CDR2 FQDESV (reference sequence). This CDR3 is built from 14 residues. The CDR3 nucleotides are TGTGCCAGCACCCGACAGGTACTGAACACTGAAGCTTTCTTT. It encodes CASTRQVLNTEAFF.

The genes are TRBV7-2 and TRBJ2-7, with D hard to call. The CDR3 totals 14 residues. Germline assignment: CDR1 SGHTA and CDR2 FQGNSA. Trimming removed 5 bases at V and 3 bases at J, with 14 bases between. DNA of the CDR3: TGTGCCAGCAGCGAGGTCGGATCCTTCTACGAGCAGTACTTC. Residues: CASSEVGSFYEQYF.

The CDR3 DNA follows: TGCGCCAGCAGCCTTTCACCGCCGAGCTCCTACGAGCAGTACTTC. Amino acids: CASSLSPPSSYEQYF. The chain combines TRBV4-1 with TRBJ2-7; D gene ambiguous. The CDR3 length is 15 residues. The germline gives CDR1 MGHRA, CDR2 YSYEKL. Trimming took off 4 bases at V and 0 bases at J, with 13 bases between the two ends.

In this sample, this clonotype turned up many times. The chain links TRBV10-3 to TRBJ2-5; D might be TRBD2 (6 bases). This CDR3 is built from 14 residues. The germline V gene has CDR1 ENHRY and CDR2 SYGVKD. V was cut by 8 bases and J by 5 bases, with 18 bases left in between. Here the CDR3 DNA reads TGTGCCATCGGAGGGACTCTCGGCCCCGAGACCCAGTACTTC. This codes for CAIGGTLGPETQYF.

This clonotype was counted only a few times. Here the CDR3 reads CASGGTGADTQYF. The DNA of the CDR3 is TGTGCCAGCGGGGGGACCGGGGCAGATACGCAGTATTTT. The chain links TRBV5-5 to TRBJ2-3; maybe TRBD2 (6 bases). V shed 7 bases and J shed 4 bases, with 13 bases lying between them. The CDR3 has 13 residues. CDR1 is SGHKS and CDR2 is YYEKEE in the germline V gene (reference sequence).